These T cell receptor beta chains were read from a single sample in a study of T-cell memory formation after mild COVID-19. TCRdb itself ran the 5' RACE reads through MiXCR, one entry per CDR3 protein. Of roughly 450,000 distinct CDR3 sequences listed, 18% were seen once; the top ten hold around an eighth. Sequencing input: PBMCs or a T cell subset sorted from them (not recorded which). These receptors all stem from an adult woman who had mild COVID-19 (a few samples of this study predate the infection). Cell type and time point are not known. Each CDR3 is given with its conserved first and last residue. Each record gives: clone size, J gene, V gene, CDR3 length, D gene, CDR3 DNA, CDR3 protein. The D gene is left open where the match is weak. Expanded clones are given a class, and other clones once, few, many or no size at all.

clone_size: few
j_call: TRBJ1-2
v_call: TRBV6-6
cdr3_length: 13
d_call: .
cdr3_nt: TGTGCCAGCAGCAACCTGCCTAACTATGGCTACACCTTC
cdr3_aa: CASSNLPNYGYTF

clone_size: .
j_call: TRBJ2-1
v_call: TRBV4-2
cdr3_length: 17
d_call: .
cdr3_nt: TGTGCCAGCAGCCAAGACCCAGCCGGAAGCTCCTACAATGAGCAGTTCTTC
cdr3_aa: CASSQDPAGSSYNEQFF

clone_size: .
j_call: TRBJ2-7
v_call: TRBV7-9
cdr3_length: 16
d_call: TRBD1
cdr3_nt: TGTGCCAGCAGCTTAGGCCCGGGACAGGGTAACCGCGAGCAGTACTTC
cdr3_aa: CASSLGPGQGNREQYF

clone_size: .
j_call: TRBJ1-3
v_call: TRBV7-9
cdr3_length: 13
d_call: .
cdr3_nt: TGTGCCAGCAGTAGTCCTCTGGGAAACACCATATATTTT
cdr3_aa: CASSSPLGNTIYF

clone_size: .
j_call: TRBJ1-3
v_call: TRBV12-3/TRBV12-4
cdr3_length: 14
d_call: .
cdr3_nt: TGTGCCAGCCGACCCTCGGGCCGCGGAAACACCATATATTTT
cdr3_aa: CASRPSGRGNTIYF

clone_size: many
j_call: TRBJ2-7
v_call: TRBV6-5
cdr3_length: 14
d_call: .
cdr3_nt: TGTGCCAGCAGTTACGGGGCTAGCTCCTACGAGCAGTACTTC
cdr3_aa: CASSYGASSYEQYF

clone_size: .
j_call: TRBJ2-1
v_call: TRBV4-2
cdr3_length: 13
d_call: .
cdr3_nt: TGTGCCAGCAGCCATGACTGGACAAATGAGCAGTTCTTC
cdr3_aa: CASSHDWTNEQFF

clone_size: .
j_call: TRBJ2-7
v_call: TRBV7-9
cdr3_length: 15
d_call: TRBD1
cdr3_nt: TGTGCCAGCAGCTCGGGACAGCGCACTCTGGACGAGCAGTACTTC
cdr3_aa: CASSSGQRTLDEQYF

clone_size: .
j_call: TRBJ2-3
v_call: TRBV9
cdr3_length: 13
d_call: .
cdr3_nt: TGTGCCAGCAGCGTATCTGGGGGAGATACGCAGTATTTT
cdr3_aa: CASSVSGGDTQYF

clone_size: few
j_call: TRBJ2-1
v_call: TRBV12-3/TRBV12-4
cdr3_length: 15
d_call: .
cdr3_nt: TGTGCCAGCAGTCGTAGCGGTGGGGCACGCGATGAGCAGTTCTTC
cdr3_aa: CASSRSGGARDEQFF

clone_size: few
j_call: TRBJ2-1
v_call: TRBV10-3
cdr3_length: 14
d_call: .
cdr3_nt: TGTGCCATCAGTGGGCAGGAAAATTACAATGAGCAGTTCTTC
cdr3_aa: CAISGQENYNEQFF

clone_size: .
j_call: TRBJ1-2
v_call: TRBV7-2
cdr3_length: 15
d_call: .
cdr3_nt: TGTGCCAGCGTTCTCGCGGGGGAGGGATCCTATGGCTACACCTTC
cdr3_aa: CASVLAGEGSYGYTF

clone_size: .
j_call: TRBJ2-1
v_call: TRBV11-3
cdr3_length: 16
d_call: TRBD1
cdr3_nt: TGTGCCAGCAGCTTAGCAGGACAGGGGCGGGACAATGAGCAGTTCTTC
cdr3_aa: CASSLAGQGRDNEQFF

clone_size: few
j_call: TRBJ1-1
v_call: TRBV7-2
cdr3_length: 14
d_call: TRBD1
cdr3_nt: TGTGCCAGCAGCTTTACAGGGGGCGCGTCTGAAGCTTTCTTT
cdr3_aa: CASSFTGGASEAFF

clone_size: few
j_call: TRBJ2-3
v_call: TRBV6-6
cdr3_length: 17
d_call: TRBD1
cdr3_nt: TGTGCCAGCAGTCGACTACAGGGGGCGGGGAACACAGATACGCAGTATTTT
cdr3_aa: CASSRLQGAGNTDTQYF

clone_size: .
j_call: TRBJ2-3
v_call: TRBV12-3/TRBV12-4
cdr3_length: 12
d_call: TRBD2
cdr3_nt: TGTGCCAGCAGTCCGGGGGGGGGTACGCAGTATTTT
cdr3_aa: CASSPGGGTQYF

clone_size: .
j_call: TRBJ2-3
v_call: TRBV12-3/TRBV12-4
cdr3_length: 18
d_call: .
cdr3_nt: TGTGCCAGCAGTTCGCAGGTTTTCCCGGCGACTAGCACAGATACGCAGTATTTT
cdr3_aa: CASSSQVFPATSTDTQYF

clone_size: many
j_call: TRBJ1-2
v_call: TRBV19
cdr3_length: 16
d_call: TRBD1
cdr3_nt: TGTGCCAGTAGGTGGGACAGGGGCGGATCAATCGGGGGCTACACCTTC
cdr3_aa: CASRWDRGGSIGGYTF

clone_size: .
j_call: TRBJ1-5
v_call: TRBV7-8
cdr3_length: 19
d_call: .
cdr3_nt: TGTGCCAGCAGCTTACTCACCCTTCACAGGGAATGGAACAATCAGCCCCAGCATTTT
cdr3_aa: CASSLLTLHREWNNQPQHF

clone_size: .
j_call: TRBJ2-7
v_call: TRBV20-1
cdr3_length: 11
d_call: .
cdr3_nt: TGCAGTGCTGGGACGGCCTACGAGCAGTACTTC
cdr3_aa: CSAGTAYEQYF

clone_size: few
j_call: TRBJ1-2
v_call: TRBV7-8
cdr3_length: 16
d_call: TRBD1
cdr3_nt: TGTGCCAGCAGCTTAGACGAATGGGGGACAGGGGGTGGCTACACCTTC
cdr3_aa: CASSLDEWGTGGGYTF

clone_size: few
j_call: TRBJ2-3
v_call: TRBV7-3
cdr3_length: 16
d_call: .
cdr3_nt: TGTGCCAGCAGCCCTAAGGTGACGGCCCGCACAGATACGCAGTATTTT
cdr3_aa: CASSPKVTARTDTQYF

clone_size: .
j_call: TRBJ1-1
v_call: TRBV19
cdr3_length: 14
d_call: TRBD1
cdr3_nt: TGTGCCAGTAGGAACAGGGGCTCGGGCACTGAAGCTTTCTTT
cdr3_aa: CASRNRGSGTEAFF

clone_size: .
j_call: TRBJ1-5
v_call: TRBV5-6
cdr3_length: 14
d_call: .
cdr3_nt: TGTGCCAGCAGCGCCCGGCGGCTCAATCAGCCCCAGCATTTT
cdr3_aa: CASSARRLNQPQHF

clone_size: few
j_call: TRBJ2-3
v_call: TRBV5-5
cdr3_length: 11
d_call: .
cdr3_nt: TGTGCCAGCAGCTTACTTACTACGCAGTATTTT
cdr3_aa: CASSLLTTQYF

clone_size: .
j_call: TRBJ2-1
v_call: TRBV5-1
cdr3_length: 14
d_call: .
cdr3_nt: TGCGCCAGCAGCCCTTTAACGACATTGGGGGTGCGGTTCTTC
cdr3_aa: CASSPLTTLGVRFF

clone_size: .
j_call: TRBJ2-3
v_call: TRBV6-4
cdr3_length: 19
d_call: TRBD2
cdr3_nt: TGTGCCAGCAGTCCGACTAGCGGGAGTCTTTTGCGGAGCACAGATACGCAGTATTTT
cdr3_aa: CASSPTSGSLLRSTDTQYF

clone_size: .
j_call: TRBJ1-1
v_call: TRBV29-1
cdr3_length: 13
d_call: .
cdr3_nt: TGCAGCGTTGTAACCCGGGGGAACACTGAAGCTTTCTTT
cdr3_aa: CSVVTRGNTEAFF

clone_size: few
j_call: TRBJ2-7
v_call: TRBV5-1
cdr3_length: 16
d_call: .
cdr3_nt: TGCGCCAGCGCGTCACTCGGGACAAAAAAATCCTACGAGCAGTACTTC
cdr3_aa: CASASLGTKKSYEQYF

clone_size: few
j_call: TRBJ1-5
v_call: TRBV15
cdr3_length: 16
d_call: TRBD1
cdr3_nt: TGTGCCACCAGCAGAGATGCCAGGGGGCTTGGTCAGCCCCAGCATTTT
cdr3_aa: CATSRDARGLGQPQHF

clone_size: many
j_call: TRBJ2-3
v_call: TRBV5-1
cdr3_length: 16
d_call: TRBD2
cdr3_nt: TGCGCCAGCAGCTTGGTAGGCGGGGGGGGCGCAGATACGCAGTATTTT
cdr3_aa: CASSLVGGGGADTQYF

clone_size: few
j_call: TRBJ2-1
v_call: TRBV12-3/TRBV12-4
cdr3_length: 14
d_call: .
cdr3_nt: TGTGCCAGCACTCAACGGGACACTCCACGGTCCGGGGTCTTC
cdr3_aa: CASTQRDTPRSGVF

clone_size: few
j_call: TRBJ2-1
v_call: TRBV23-1
cdr3_length: 14
d_call: .
cdr3_nt: TGCGCCAGCAGTCAATCCCCGACCGACAGTGAGCAGTTCTTC
cdr3_aa: CASSQSPTDSEQFF

clone_size: .
j_call: TRBJ2-5
v_call: TRBV15
cdr3_length: 13
d_call: TRBD2
cdr3_nt: TGTGCCACTGGACTAGATGTCAGCGAGACCCAGTACTTC
cdr3_aa: CATGLDVSETQYF

clone_size: many
j_call: TRBJ2-7
v_call: TRBV27
cdr3_length: 17
d_call: TRBD2
cdr3_nt: TGTGCCAGCAGCCAAAAGTCTCTGGGACTAGCGGACTACGAGCAGTACTTC
cdr3_aa: CASSQKSLGLADYEQYF

clone_size: .
j_call: TRBJ1-1
v_call: TRBV20-1
cdr3_length: 13
d_call: TRBD1
cdr3_nt: TGCAGTGATAAAAGGACAGGGAGGCTTGAAGCTTTCTTT
cdr3_aa: CSDKRTGRLEAFF

clone_size: many
j_call: TRBJ2-1
v_call: TRBV7-6
cdr3_length: 17
d_call: TRBD2
cdr3_nt: TGTGCCAGCAGCTTTAGAGGCGGGGGAGATCTCTACAATGAGCAGTTCTTC
cdr3_aa: CASSFRGGGDLYNEQFF

clone_size: .
j_call: TRBJ2-7
v_call: TRBV25-1
cdr3_length: 14
d_call: .
cdr3_nt: TGTGCCAGCAGCTGGACAGTCCGCTCCTACGAGCAGTACTTC
cdr3_aa: CASSWTVRSYEQYF

clone_size: .
j_call: TRBJ2-6
v_call: TRBV5-6
cdr3_length: 16
d_call: TRBD1
cdr3_nt: TGTGCCAGCAGCGCAGGGGGCGGTGCTGGGGCCAACGTCCTGACTTTC
cdr3_aa: CASSAGGGAGANVLTF

clone_size: few
j_call: TRBJ2-2
v_call: TRBV21-1
cdr3_length: 16
d_call: .
cdr3_nt: TGTGCCAGCAAGCAAAGGACGCGGGGGGGGCCCGGGGAGCTGTTTTTT
cdr3_aa: CASKQRTRGGPGELFF

clone_size: few
j_call: TRBJ1-2
v_call: TRBV2
cdr3_length: 14
d_call: .
cdr3_nt: TGTGCCAGCAGCAAGGATACTTCGATCTATGGCTACACCTTC
cdr3_aa: CASSKDTSIYGYTF

clone_size: few
j_call: TRBJ2-3
v_call: TRBV25-1
cdr3_length: 16
d_call: TRBD2
cdr3_nt: TGTGCCAGCAGTGAAGGGAGACTAGCGGGGGCAGATACGCAGTATTTT
cdr3_aa: CASSEGRLAGADTQYF

clone_size: few
j_call: TRBJ2-3
v_call: TRBV5-1
cdr3_length: 14
d_call: TRBD1
cdr3_nt: TGCGCCAGCAGCTTGGAGGGGGCAGGCGATACGCAGTATTTT
cdr3_aa: CASSLEGAGDTQYF

clone_size: many
j_call: TRBJ2-3
v_call: TRBV7-2
cdr3_length: 17
d_call: TRBD2
cdr3_nt: TGTGCCAGCAGCTTAGCCCCGCTAGCGGGAGCTCCAGATACGCAGTATTTT
cdr3_aa: CASSLAPLAGAPDTQYF

clone_size: many
j_call: TRBJ2-1
v_call: TRBV7-6
cdr3_length: 16
d_call: .
cdr3_nt: TGTGCCAGCAGCTCACAACCGGGTCTCAACTACAATGAGCAGTTCTTC
cdr3_aa: CASSSQPGLNYNEQFF

clone_size: .
j_call: TRBJ2-4
v_call: TRBV25-1
cdr3_length: 12
d_call: .
cdr3_nt: TGTGCCAGCAGTGTTCAGGGAAATCCCCAGTACTTC
cdr3_aa: CASSVQGNPQYF

clone_size: .
j_call: TRBJ1-5
v_call: TRBV4-1
cdr3_length: 16
d_call: .
cdr3_nt: TGCGCCAGCAGCCAAGTTTTGGCAGGGGCAAATCAGCCCCAGCATTTT
cdr3_aa: CASSQVLAGANQPQHF

clone_size: few
j_call: TRBJ2-6
v_call: TRBV7-3
cdr3_length: 20
d_call: TRBD1
cdr3_nt: TGTGCCAGCAGCCAATGGGGACCCGGGACAGGGGGCTCTGGGGCCAACGTCCTGACTTTC
cdr3_aa: CASSQWGPGTGGSGANVLTF

clone_size: few
j_call: TRBJ2-2
v_call: TRBV2
cdr3_length: 14
d_call: TRBD1
cdr3_nt: TGTGCCAGCAGTGGACAGGGCGGGCCCGGGGAGCTGTTTTTT
cdr3_aa: CASSGQGGPGELFF

clone_size: few
j_call: TRBJ2-1
v_call: TRBV9
cdr3_length: 14
d_call: .
cdr3_nt: TGTGCCAGCAGCGCGACATCCCGGGATTCTGAGCAGTTCTTC
cdr3_aa: CASSATSRDSEQFF

clone_size: .
j_call: TRBJ2-7
v_call: TRBV11-2
cdr3_length: 17
d_call: TRBD2
cdr3_nt: TGTGCCAGCAGCTTAGTGTCCCCCGGGACTAGAGGGTACGAGCAGTACTTC
cdr3_aa: CASSLVSPGTRGYEQYF

clone_size: .
j_call: TRBJ2-1
v_call: TRBV18
cdr3_length: 15
d_call: .
cdr3_nt: TGTGCCAGCTCACCGCCCGGGCCCGGTCACAATGAGCAGTTCTTC
cdr3_aa: CASSPPGPGHNEQFF

clone_size: .
j_call: TRBJ1-1
v_call: TRBV30
cdr3_length: 13
d_call: .
cdr3_nt: TGTGCCTGGCAGGGGATGATGAACACTGAAGCTTTCTTT
cdr3_aa: CAWQGMMNTEAFF

clone_size: .
j_call: TRBJ2-3
v_call: TRBV30
cdr3_length: 16
d_call: .
cdr3_nt: TGTGCCTGGAGTGACCCCGGACTAGAGGGGGCAGATACGCAGTATTTT
cdr3_aa: CAWSDPGLEGADTQYF

clone_size: few
j_call: TRBJ2-6
v_call: TRBV18
cdr3_length: 15
d_call: .
cdr3_nt: TGTGCCAGCTCTATGGGGAACTCTGGGGCCAACGTCCTGACTTTC
cdr3_aa: CASSMGNSGANVLTF

clone_size: few
j_call: TRBJ2-7
v_call: TRBV7-2
cdr3_length: 12
d_call: TRBD2
cdr3_nt: TGTGCCAGCAGCCGGGGGGTGTACGAGCAGTACTTC
cdr3_aa: CASSRGVYEQYF

clone_size: .
j_call: TRBJ2-5
v_call: TRBV29-1
cdr3_length: 15
d_call: .
cdr3_nt: TGCAGCGTCCCGAGCCCCGAGCGGATCCAAGAGACCCAGTACTTC
cdr3_aa: CSVPSPERIQETQYF

clone_size: .
j_call: TRBJ1-3
v_call: TRBV6-5
cdr3_length: 15
d_call: TRBD1
cdr3_nt: TGTGCCACCAGGGGACAGGGAGCACCTGGAAACACCATATATTTT
cdr3_aa: CATRGQGAPGNTIYF

clone_size: .
j_call: TRBJ2-3
v_call: TRBV29-1
cdr3_length: 14
d_call: TRBD1
cdr3_nt: TGCAGCGCTTTCGACAGGGGAGTCGAGGATACGCAGTATTTT
cdr3_aa: CSAFDRGVEDTQYF

clone_size: .
j_call: TRBJ2-7
v_call: TRBV5-1
cdr3_length: 15
d_call: TRBD2
cdr3_nt: TGCGCCAGCAGCCCTCTAGCGGGAGCCCCGGGCGAGCAGTACTTC
cdr3_aa: CASSPLAGAPGEQYF